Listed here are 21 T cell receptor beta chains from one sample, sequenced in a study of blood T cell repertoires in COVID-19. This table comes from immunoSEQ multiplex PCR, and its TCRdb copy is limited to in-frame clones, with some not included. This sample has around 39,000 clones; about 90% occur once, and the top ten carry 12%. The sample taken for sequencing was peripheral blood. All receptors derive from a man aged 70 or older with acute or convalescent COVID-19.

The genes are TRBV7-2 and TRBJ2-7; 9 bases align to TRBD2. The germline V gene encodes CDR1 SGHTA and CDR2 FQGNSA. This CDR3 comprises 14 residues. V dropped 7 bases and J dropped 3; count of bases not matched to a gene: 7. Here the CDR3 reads CASTLTSGFYEQYF. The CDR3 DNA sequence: TGTGCCAGCACCTTGACTAGCGGCTTCTACGAGCAGTACTTC.

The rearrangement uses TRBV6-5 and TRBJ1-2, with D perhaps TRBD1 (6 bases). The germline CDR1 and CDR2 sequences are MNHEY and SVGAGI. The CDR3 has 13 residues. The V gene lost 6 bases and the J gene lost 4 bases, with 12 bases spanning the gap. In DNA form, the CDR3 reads TGTGCCAGCAGCTTCACAGGGTCCTATGGCTACACCTTC. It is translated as CASSFTGSYGYTF.

The CDR3 reads CASSPTGGNYGYTF. In nucleotides, the CDR3 is TGTGCCAGCAGCCCGACAGGGGGCAACTATGGCTACACCTTC. The J gene is TRBJ1-2, the V gene TRBV7-2; 10 nucleotides match TRBD1. The junction had 2 bases not matched to a gene; V was cut back by 5 bases and J by 2 bases. This CDR3 is built from 14 residues. CDR1 and CDR2 (germline): SGHTA, FQGNSA.

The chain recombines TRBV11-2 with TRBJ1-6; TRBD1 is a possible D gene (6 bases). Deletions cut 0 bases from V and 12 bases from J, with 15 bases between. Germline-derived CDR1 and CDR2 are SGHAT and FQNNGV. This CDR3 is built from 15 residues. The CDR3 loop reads CASSLEVAGAEPLHF. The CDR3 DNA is TGTGCCAGCAGCTTAGAAGTAGCAGGGGCAGAACCCCTCCACTTT. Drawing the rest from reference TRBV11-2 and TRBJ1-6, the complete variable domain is EAGVAQSPRYKIIEKRQSVAFWCNPISGHATLYWYQQILGQGPKLLIQFQNNGVVDDSQLPKDRFSAERLKGVDSTLKIQPAKLEDSAVYLCASSLEVAGAEPLHFGNGTRLTVT.

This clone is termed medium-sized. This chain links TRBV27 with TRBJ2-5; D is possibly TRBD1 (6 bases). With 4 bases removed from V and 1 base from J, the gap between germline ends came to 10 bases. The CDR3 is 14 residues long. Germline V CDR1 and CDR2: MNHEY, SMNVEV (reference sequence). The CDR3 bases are TGTGCCAGCAGTTGGGGGACACCCCAAGAGACCCAGTACTTC. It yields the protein CASSWGTPQETQYF.

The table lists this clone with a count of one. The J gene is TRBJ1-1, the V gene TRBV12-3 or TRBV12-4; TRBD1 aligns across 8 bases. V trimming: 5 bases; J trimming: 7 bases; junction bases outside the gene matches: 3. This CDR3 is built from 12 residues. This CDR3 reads CASSHGQGEAFF. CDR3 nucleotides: TGTGCCAGCAGTCACGGACAGGGTGAAGCTTTCTTT.

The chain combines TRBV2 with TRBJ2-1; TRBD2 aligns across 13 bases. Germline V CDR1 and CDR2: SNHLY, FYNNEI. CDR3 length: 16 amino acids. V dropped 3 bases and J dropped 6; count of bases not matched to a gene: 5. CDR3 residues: CASSDRRLAGGNEQFF. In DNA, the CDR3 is TGTGCCAGCAGTGACCGCCGACTAGCGGGAGGCAATGAGCAGTTCTTC.

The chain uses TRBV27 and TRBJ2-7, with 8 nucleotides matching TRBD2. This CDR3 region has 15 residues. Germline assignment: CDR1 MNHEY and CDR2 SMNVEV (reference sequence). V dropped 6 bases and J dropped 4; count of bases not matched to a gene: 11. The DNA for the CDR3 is TGTGCCAGCAGCCCCTCACTAGCGGAGGAATACGAGCAGTACTTC. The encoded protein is CASSPSLAEEYEQYF.

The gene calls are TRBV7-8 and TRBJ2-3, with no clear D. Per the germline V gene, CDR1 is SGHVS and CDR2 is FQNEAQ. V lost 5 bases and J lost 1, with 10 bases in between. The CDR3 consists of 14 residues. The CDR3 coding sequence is TGTGCCAGCAGCGAATACCGGGGCACAGATACGCAGTATTTT. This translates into CASSEYRGTDTQYF.

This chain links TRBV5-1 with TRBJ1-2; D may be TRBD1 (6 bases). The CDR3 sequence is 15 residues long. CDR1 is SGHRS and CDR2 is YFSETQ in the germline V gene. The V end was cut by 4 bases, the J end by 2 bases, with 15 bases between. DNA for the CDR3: TGCGCCAGCAGCCCAGGGGAGTCCGAGAACTATGGCTACACCTTC. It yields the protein CASSPGESENYGYTF.

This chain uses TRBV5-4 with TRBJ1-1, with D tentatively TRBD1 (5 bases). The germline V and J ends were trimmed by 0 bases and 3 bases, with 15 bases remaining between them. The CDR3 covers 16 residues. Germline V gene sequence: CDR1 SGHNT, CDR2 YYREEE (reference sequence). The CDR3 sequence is CASSLGAGRGDTEAFF. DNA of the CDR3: TGTGCCAGCAGCTTGGGGGCAGGGAGGGGCGACACTGAAGCTTTCTTT.

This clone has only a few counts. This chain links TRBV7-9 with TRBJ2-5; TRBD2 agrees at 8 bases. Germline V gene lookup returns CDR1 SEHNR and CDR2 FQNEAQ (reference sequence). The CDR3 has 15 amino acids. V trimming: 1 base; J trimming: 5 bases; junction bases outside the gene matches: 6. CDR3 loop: CASSLEPGGRETQYF. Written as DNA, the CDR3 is TGTGCCAGCAGCTTAGAACCGGGAGGGCGGGAGACCCAGTACTTC.

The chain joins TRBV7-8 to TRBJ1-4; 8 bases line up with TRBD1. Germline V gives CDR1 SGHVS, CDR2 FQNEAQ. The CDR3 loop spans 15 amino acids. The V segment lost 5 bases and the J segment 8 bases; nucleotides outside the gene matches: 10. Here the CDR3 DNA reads TGTGCCAGCAGCAGACAGGGGAGGCTTGAAGAAAAACTGTTTTTT. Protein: CASSRQGRLEEKLFF. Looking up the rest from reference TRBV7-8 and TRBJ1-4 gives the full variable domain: GAGVSQSPRYKVAKRGQDVALRCDPISGHVSLFWYQQALGQGPEFLTYFQNEAQLDKSGLPSDRFFAERPEGSVSTLKIQRTQQEDSAVYLCASSRQGRLEEKLFFGSGTQLSVL.

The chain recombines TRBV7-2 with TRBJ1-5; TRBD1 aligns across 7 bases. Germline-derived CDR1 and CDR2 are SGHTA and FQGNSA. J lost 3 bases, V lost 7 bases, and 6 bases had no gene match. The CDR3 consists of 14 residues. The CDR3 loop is CASTAGQLNQPQHF. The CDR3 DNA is TGTGCCAGCACCGCGGGACAGCTCAATCAGCCCCAGCATTTT.

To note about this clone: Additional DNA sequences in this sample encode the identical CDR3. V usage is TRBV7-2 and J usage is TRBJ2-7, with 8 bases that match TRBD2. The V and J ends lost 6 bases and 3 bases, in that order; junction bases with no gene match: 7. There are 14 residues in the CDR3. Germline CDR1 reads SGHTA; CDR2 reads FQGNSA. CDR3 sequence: CASSQGLGGYEQYF. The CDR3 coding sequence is TGTGCCAGCAGTCAGGGACTAGGGGGCTACGAGCAGTACTTC. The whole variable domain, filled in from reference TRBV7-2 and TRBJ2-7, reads GAGVSQSPSNKVTEKGKDVELRCDPISGHTALYWYRQSLGQGLEFLIYFQGNSAPDKSGLPSDRFSAERTGGSVSTLTIQRTQQEDSAVYLCASSQGLGGYEQYFGPGTRLTVT.

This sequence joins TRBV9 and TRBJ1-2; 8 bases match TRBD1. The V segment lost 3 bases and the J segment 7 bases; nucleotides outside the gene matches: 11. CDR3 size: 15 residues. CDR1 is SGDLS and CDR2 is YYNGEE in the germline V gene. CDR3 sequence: CASSASRGHQGGYTF. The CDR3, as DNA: TGTGCCAGCAGCGCAAGCAGGGGGCACCAAGGTGGCTACACCTTC.

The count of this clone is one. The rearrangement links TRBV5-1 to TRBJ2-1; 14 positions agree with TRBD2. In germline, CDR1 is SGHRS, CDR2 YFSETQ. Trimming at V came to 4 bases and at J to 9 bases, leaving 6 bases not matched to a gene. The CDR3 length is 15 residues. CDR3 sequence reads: CASSPTSGRVGEQFF. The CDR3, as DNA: TGCGCCAGCAGCCCGACTAGCGGGAGGGTGGGTGAGCAGTTCTTC.

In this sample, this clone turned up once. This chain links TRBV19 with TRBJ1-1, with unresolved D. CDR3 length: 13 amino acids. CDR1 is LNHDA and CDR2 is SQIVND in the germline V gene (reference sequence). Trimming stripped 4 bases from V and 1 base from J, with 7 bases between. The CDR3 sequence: CASSSQANTEAFF. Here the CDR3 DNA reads TGTGCCAGTAGTAGTCAGGCGAACACTGAAGCTTTCTTT.

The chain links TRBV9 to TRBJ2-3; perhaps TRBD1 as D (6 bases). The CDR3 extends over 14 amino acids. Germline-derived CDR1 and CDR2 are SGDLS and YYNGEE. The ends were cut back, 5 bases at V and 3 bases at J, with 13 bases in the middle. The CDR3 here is CASSDRTGTDTQYF. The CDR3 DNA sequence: TGTGCCAGCAGTGATCGTACAGGGACAGATACGCAGTATTTT.

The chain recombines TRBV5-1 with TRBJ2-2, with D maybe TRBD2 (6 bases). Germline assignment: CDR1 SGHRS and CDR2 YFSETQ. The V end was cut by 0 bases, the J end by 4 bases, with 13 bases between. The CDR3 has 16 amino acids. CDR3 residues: CASSLVGGASTGELFF. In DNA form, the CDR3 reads TGCGCCAGCAGCTTGGTAGGAGGGGCGAGCACCGGGGAGCTGTTTTTT.

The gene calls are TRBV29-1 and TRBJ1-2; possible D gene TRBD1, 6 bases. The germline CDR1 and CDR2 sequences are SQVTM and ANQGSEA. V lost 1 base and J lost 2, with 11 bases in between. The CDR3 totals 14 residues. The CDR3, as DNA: TGCAGCGTTGAAGGCCCACAGGGAAACTATGGCTACACCTTC. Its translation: CSVEGPQGNYGYTF. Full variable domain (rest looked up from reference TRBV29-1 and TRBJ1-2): SAVISQKPSRDICQRGTSLTIQCQVDSQVTMMFWYRQQPGQSLTLIATANQGSEATYESGFVIDKFPISRPNLTFSTLTVSNMSPEDSSIYLCSVEGPQGNYGYTFGSGTRLTVV.